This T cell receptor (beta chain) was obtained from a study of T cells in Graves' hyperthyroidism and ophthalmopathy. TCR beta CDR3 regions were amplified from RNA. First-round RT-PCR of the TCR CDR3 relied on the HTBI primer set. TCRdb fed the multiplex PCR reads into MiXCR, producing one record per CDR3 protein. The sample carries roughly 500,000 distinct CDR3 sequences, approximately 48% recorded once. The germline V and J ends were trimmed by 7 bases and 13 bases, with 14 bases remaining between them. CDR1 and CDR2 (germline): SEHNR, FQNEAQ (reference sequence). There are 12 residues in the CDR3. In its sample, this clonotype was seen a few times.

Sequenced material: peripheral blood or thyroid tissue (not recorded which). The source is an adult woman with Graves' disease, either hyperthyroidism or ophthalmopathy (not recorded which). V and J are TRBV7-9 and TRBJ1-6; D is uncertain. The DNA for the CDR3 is TGTGCCAGCACCTCGTTTGAAGGGCCCCTCCACTTT. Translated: CASTSFEGPLHF.